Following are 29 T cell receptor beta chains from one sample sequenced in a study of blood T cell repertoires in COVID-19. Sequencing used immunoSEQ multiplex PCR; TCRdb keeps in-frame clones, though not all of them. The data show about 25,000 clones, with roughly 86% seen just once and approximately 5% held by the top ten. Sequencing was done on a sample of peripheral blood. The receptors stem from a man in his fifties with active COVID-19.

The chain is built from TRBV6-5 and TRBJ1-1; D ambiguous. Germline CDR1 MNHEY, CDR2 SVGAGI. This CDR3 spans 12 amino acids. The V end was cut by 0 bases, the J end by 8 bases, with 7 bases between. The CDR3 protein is CASSYSGREAFF. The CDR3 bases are TGTGCCAGCAGTTACTCCGGGAGAGAAGCTTTCTTT.

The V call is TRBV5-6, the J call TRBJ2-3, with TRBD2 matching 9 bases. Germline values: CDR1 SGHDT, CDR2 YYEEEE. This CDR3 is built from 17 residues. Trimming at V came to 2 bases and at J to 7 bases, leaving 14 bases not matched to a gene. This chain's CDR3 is CASSFVASGDRGYTQYF. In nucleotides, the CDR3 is TGTGCCAGCAGCTTCGTCGCTAGCGGGGACCGGGGGTATACGCAGTATTTT.

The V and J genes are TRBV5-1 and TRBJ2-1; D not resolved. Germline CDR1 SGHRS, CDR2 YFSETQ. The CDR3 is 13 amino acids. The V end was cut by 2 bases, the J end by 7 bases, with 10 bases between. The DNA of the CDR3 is TGCGCCAGCAGCTTAATTCCGGGTAATGAGCAGTTCTTC. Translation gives CASSLIPGNEQFF. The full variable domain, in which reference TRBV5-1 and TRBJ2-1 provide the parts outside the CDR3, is KAGVTQTPRYLIKTRGQQVTLSCSPISGHRSVSWYQQTPGQGLQFLFEYFSETQRNKGNFPGRFSGRQFSNSRSEMNVSTLELGDSALYLCASSLIPGNEQFFGPGTRLTVL.

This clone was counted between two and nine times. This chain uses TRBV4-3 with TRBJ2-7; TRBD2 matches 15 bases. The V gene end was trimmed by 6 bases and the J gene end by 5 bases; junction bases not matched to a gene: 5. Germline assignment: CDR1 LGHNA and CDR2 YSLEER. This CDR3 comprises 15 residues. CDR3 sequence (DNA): TGCGCCAGCAGTCTAGGGACTAGCGGGAGGAACGAGCAGTACTTC. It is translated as CASSLGTSGRNEQYF.

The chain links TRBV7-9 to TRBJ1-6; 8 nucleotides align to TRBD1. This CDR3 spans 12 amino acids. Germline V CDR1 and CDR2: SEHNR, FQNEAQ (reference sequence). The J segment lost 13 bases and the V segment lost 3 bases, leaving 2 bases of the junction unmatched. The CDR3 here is CASSFRGRPLHF. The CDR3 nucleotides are TGTGCCAGCAGCTTCAGGGGGCGGCCCCTCCACTTT.

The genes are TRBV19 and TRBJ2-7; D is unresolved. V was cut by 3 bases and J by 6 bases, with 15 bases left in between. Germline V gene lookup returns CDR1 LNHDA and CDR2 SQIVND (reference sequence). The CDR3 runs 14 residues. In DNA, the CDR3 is TGTGCCAGTAGTATCGGGTATTTCAGCGCCGAGCAGTACTTC. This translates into CASSIGYFSAEQYF. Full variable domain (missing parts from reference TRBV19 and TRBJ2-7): DGGITQSPKYLFRKEGQNVTLSCEQNLNHDAMYWYRQDPGQGLRLIYYSQIVNDFQKGDIAEGYSVSREKKESFPLTVTSAQKNPTAFYLCASSIGYFSAEQYFGPGTRLTVT.

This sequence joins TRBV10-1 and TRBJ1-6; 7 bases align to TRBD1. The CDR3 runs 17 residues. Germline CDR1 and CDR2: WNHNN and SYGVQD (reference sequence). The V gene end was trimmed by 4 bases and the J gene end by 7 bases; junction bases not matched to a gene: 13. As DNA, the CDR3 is TGCGCCAGCAGTGTTTTATCAGGGGGAACTTTAAATTCACCCCTCCACTTT. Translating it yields CASSVLSGGTLNSPLHF.

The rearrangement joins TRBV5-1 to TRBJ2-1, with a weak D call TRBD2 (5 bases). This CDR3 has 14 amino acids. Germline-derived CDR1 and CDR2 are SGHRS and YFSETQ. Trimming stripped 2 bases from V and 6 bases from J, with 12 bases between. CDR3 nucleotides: TGCGCCAGCAGCTTTAGCCCCGGGATCAATGAGCAGTTCTTC. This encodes CASSFSPGINEQFF.

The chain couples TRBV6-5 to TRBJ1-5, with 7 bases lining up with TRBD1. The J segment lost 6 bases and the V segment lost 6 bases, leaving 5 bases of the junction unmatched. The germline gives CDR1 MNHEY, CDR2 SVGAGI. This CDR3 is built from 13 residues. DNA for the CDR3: TGTGCCAGCAGAGCGGACAGGTCTCAGCCCCAGCATTTT. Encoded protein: CASRADRSQPQHF.

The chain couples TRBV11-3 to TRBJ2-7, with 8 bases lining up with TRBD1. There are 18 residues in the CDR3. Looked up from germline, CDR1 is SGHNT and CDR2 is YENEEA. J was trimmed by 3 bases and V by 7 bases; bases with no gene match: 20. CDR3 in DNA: TGTGCCAGCAAATTAGGCAGGGGGCGCCGCGGATCGGACTACGAGCAGTACTTC. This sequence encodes CASKLGRGRRGSDYEQYF.

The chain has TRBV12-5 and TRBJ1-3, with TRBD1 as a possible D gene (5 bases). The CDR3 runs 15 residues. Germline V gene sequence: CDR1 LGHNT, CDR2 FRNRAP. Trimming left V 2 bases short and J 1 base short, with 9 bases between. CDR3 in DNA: TGTGCTAGTGGTTTGTTGGGGCTTTCTGGAAACACCATATATTTT. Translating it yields CASGLLGLSGNTIYF.

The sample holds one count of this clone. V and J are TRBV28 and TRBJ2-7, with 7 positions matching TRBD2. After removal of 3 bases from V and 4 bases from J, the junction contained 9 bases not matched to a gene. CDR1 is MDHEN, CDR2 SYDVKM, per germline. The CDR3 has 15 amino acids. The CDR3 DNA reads TGTGCCAGCAGTTTGCCCTATGAGGGAGGGTACGAGCAGTACTTC. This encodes CASSLPYEGGYEQYF.

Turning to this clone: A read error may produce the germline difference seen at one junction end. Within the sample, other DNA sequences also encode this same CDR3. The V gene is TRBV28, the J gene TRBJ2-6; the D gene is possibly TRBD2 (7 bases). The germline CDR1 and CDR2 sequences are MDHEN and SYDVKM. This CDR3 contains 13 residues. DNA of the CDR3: TGTGCCACCCGGGGGGCTGGGGCCAACGTCCTGACTTTT. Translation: CATRGAGANVLTF.

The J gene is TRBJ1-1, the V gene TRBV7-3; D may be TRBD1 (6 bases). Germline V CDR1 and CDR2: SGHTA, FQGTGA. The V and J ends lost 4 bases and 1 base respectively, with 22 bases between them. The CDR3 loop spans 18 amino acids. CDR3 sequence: CASSSHGEYGTQNTEAFF. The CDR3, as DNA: TGTGCCAGCAGCTCCCACGGGGAATACGGGACACAGAACACTGAAGCTTTCTTT. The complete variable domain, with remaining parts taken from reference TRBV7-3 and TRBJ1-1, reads GAGVSQTPSNKVTEKGKYVELRCDPISGHTALYWYRQSLGQGPEFLIYFQGTGAADDSGLPNDRFFAVRPEGSVSTLKIQRTERGDSAVYLCASSSHGEYGTQNTEAFFGQGTRLTVV.

CDR3: CASSLSPAGGLYEQYF. In nucleotides, the CDR3 is TGTGCCAGCAGCTTAAGCCCAGCGGGGGGTCTCTACGAGCAGTACTTC. The genes are TRBV7-2 and TRBJ2-7; TRBD2 matches at 9 bases. This CDR3 is 16 amino acids long. CDR1 SGHTA and CDR2 FQGNSA come from the germline V gene. The junction had 8 bases not matched to a gene; V was cut back by 2 bases and J by 3 bases.

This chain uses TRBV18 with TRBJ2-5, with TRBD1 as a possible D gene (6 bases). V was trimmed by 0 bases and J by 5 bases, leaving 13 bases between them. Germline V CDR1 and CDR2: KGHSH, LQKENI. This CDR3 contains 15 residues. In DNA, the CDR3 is TGTGCCAGCTCACCACCGGGCAGGGGCTTGGAGACCCAGTACTTC. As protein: CASSPPGRGLETQYF.

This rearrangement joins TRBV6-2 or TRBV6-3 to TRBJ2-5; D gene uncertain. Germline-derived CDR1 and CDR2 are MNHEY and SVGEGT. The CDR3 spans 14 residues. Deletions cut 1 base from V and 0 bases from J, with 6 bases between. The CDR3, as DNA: TGTGCCAGCAGTTACTACACCAACCAAGAGACCCAGTACTTC. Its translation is CASSYYTNQETQYF.

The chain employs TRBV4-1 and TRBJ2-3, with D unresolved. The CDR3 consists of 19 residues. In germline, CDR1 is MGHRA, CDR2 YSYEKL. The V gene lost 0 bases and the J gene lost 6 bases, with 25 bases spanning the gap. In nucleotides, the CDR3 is TGCGCCAGCAGCCAAGATCCCCCCTCCAGCGCCAGTAATAGGGATACGCAGTATTTT. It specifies CASSQDPPSSASNRDTQYF.

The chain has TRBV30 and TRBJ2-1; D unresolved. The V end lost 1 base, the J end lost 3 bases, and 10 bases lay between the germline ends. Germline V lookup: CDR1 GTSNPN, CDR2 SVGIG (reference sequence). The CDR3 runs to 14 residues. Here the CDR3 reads CAWSGALLYNEQFF. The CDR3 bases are TGTGCCTGGAGTGGCGCGCTTCTCTACAATGAGCAGTTCTTC.

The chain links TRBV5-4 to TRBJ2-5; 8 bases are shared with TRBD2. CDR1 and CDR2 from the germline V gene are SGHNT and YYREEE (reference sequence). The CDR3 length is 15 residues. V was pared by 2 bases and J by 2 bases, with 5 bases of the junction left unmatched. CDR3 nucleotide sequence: TGTGCCAGCAGCTTCCCTAGCGGGTCTCAAGAGACCCAGTACTTC. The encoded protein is CASSFPSGSQETQYF.

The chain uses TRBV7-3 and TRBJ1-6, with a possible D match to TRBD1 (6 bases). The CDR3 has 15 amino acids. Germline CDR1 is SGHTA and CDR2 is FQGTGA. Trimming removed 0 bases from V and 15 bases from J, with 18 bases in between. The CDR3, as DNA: TGTGCCAGCAGCTTAACCCGAGGACAGCCGGGAGGCCTCCACTTT. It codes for CASSLTRGQPGGLHF.

CDR3 protein: CASSLVGGTYEQYF. In nucleotides, the CDR3 is TGTGCCAGCAGCTTAGTGGGCGGGACCTACGAGCAGTACTTC. J is TRBJ2-7 and V is TRBV7-8, with D perhaps TRBD2 (6 bases). The ends were cut back, 1 base at V and 2 bases at J, with 9 bases in the middle. The CDR3 runs 14 residues. The V gene's germline CDR1 is SGHVS and CDR2 FQNEAQ.

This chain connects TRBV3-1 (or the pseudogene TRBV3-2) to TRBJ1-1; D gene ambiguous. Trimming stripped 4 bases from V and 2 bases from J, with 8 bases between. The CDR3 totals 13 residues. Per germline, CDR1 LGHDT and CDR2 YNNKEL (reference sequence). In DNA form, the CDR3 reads TGTGCCAGCAGCCCCCAGGCTAACACTGAAGCTTTCTTT. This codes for CASSPQANTEAFF.

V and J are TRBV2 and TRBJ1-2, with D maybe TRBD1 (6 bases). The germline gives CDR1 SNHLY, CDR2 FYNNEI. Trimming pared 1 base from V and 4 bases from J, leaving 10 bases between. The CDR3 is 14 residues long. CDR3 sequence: CASSEGLRGYGYTF. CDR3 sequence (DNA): TGTGCCAGCAGTGAAGGTCTCAGGGGCTATGGCTACACCTTC.

This CDR3 reads CASRGDYEQYF. As DNA, the CDR3 is TGCGCCAGCAGAGGGGATTACGAGCAGTACTTC. The chain combines TRBV4-1 with TRBJ2-7, with D maybe TRBD1 (5 bases). The germline gives CDR1 MGHRA, CDR2 YSYEKL. V lost 6 bases, J lost 4 bases, and 7 bases lay in between. The CDR3 runs to 11 residues.

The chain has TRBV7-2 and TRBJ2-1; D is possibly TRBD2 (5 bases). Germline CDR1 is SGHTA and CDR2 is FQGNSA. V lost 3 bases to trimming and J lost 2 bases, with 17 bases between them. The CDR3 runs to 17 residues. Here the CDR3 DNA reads TGTGCCAGCAGCTTCCGGATGGGAGTCCCTACCTACAATGAGCAGTTCTTC. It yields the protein CASSFRMGVPTYNEQFF.

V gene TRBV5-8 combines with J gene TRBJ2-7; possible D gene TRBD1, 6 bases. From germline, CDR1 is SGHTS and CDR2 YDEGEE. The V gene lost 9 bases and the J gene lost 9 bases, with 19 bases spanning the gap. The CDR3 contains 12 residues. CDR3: CATGQSRHGQYF. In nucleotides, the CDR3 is TGTGCCACCGGACAGTCTAGGCACGGGCAGTACTTC.

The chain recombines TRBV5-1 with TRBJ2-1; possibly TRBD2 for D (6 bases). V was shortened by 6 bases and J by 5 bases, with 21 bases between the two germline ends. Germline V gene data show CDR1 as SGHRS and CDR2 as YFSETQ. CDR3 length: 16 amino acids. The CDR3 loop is CASTDTGEVGDNEQFF. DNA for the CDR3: TGCGCCAGCACGGATACGGGGGAGGTAGGTGACAATGAGCAGTTCTTC. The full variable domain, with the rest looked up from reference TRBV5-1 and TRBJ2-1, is KAGVTQTPRYLIKTRGQQVTLSCSPISGHRSVSWYQQTPGQGLQFLFEYFSETQRNKGNFPGRFSGRQFSNSRSEMNVSTLELGDSALYLCASTDTGEVGDNEQFFGPGTRLTVL.

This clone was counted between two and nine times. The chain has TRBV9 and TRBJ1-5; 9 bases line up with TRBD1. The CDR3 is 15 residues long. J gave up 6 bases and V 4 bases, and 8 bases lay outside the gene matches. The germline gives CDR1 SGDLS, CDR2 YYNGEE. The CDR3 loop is CASSTGTGIGQPQHF. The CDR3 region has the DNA TGTGCCAGCAGCACAGGGACAGGGATAGGTCAGCCCCAGCATTTT.